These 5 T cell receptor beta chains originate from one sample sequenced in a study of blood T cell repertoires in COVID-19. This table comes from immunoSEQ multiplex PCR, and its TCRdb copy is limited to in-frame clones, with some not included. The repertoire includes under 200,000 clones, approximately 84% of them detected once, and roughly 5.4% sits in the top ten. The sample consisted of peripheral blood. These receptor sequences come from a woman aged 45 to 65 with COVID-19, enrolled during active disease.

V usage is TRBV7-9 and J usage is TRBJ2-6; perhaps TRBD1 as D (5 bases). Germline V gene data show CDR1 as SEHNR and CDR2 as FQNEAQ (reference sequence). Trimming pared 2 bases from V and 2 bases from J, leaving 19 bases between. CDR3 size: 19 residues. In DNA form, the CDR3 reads TGTGCCAGCAGCTTAATGGGTGGGGCTAGGGAAACTGGGGCCAACGTCCTGACTTTC. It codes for CASSLMGGARETGANVLTF.

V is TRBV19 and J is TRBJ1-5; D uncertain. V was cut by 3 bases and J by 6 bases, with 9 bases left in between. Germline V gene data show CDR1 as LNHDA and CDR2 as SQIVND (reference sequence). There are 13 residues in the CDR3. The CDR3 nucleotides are TGTGCCAGTAGTATGAGGGATGGTCAGCCCCAGCATTTT. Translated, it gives CASSMRDGQPQHF. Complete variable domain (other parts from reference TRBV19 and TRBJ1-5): DGGITQSPKYLFRKEGQNVTLSCEQNLNHDAMYWYRQDPGQGLRLIYYSQIVNDFQKGDIAEGYSVSREKKESFPLTVTSAQKNPTAFYLCASSMRDGQPQHFGDGTRLSIL.

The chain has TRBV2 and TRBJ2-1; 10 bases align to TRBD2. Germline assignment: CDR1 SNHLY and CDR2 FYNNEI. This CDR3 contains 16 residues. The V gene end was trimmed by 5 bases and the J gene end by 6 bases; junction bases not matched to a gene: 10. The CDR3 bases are TGTGCCAGCAGTCTACGGGTAGCGGGGGGTATCAATGAGCAGTTCTTC. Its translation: CASSLRVAGGINEQFF. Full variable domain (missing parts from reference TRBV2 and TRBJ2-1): EPEVTQTPSHQVTQMGQEVILRCVPISNHLYFYWYRQILGQKVEFLVSFYNNEISEKSEIFDDQFSVERPDGSNFTLKIRSTKLEDSAMYFCASSLRVAGGINEQFFGPGTRLTVL.

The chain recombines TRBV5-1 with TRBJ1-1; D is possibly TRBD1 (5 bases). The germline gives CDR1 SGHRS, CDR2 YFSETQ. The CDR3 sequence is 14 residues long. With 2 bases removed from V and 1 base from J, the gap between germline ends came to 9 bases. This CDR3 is CASSFSTENTEAFF. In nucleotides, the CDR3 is TGCGCCAGCAGCTTCTCGACAGAGAACACTGAAGCTTTCTTT. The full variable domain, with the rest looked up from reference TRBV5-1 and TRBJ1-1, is KAGVTQTPRYLIKTRGQQVTLSCSPISGHRSVSWYQQTPGQGLQFLFEYFSETQRNKGNFPGRFSGRQFSNSRSEMNVSTLELGDSALYLCASSFSTENTEAFFGQGTRLTVV.

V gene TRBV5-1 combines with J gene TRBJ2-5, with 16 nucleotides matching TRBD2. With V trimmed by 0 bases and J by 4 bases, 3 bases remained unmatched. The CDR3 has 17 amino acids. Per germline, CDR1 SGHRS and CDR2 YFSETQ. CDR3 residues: CASSLAGTSGGAETQYF. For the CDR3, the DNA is TGCGCCAGCAGCTTGGCGGGGACTAGCGGGGGGGCAGAGACCCAGTACTTC. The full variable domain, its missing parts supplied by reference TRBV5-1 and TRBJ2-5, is KAGVTQTPRYLIKTRGQQVTLSCSPISGHRSVSWYQQTPGQGLQFLFEYFSETQRNKGNFPGRFSGRQFSNSRSEMNVSTLELGDSALYLCASSLAGTSGGAETQYFGPGTRLLVL.